A single sample is the source of the 25 T cell receptor beta chains below, sequenced in a study of blood T cell repertoires in COVID-19. The repertoire was sequenced with immunoSEQ multiplex PCR; TCRdb's copy has only in-frame clones and lacks some. The sample carries some 140,000 clones, around 78% recorded once. Sequencing was done on a sample of peripheral blood. The receptors were sampled from a man at least 80 years old with acute or convalescent COVID-19.

V usage is TRBV5-1 and J usage is TRBJ2-3; D may be TRBD2 (6 bases). The length of the CDR3 is 16 residues. Trimming removed 4 bases from V and 0 bases from J, with 15 bases in between. Germline V gene sequence: CDR1 SGHRS, CDR2 YFSETQ. The CDR3 reads CASSPGVAISTDTQYF. CDR3 DNA: TGCGCCAGCAGCCCGGGGGTAGCGATTAGCACAGATACGCAGTATTTT.

The CDR3 sequence: CAIRSTGAGYGYTF. CDR3 DNA sequence: TGTGCCATCAGGAGCACAGGTGCAGGGTATGGCTACACCTTC. The chain uses TRBV10-3 and TRBJ1-2; weak D call: TRBD1 (5 bases). The CDR3 runs 14 residues. Trimming cost V 6 bases and J 5 bases, with 16 bases left between them. Germline V gene lookup returns CDR1 ENHRY and CDR2 SYGVKD.

V is TRBV11-2 and J is TRBJ2-5; D remains ambiguous. The V gene lost 0 bases and the J gene lost 5 bases, with 13 bases spanning the gap. The germline gives CDR1 SGHAT, CDR2 FQNNGV. The CDR3 has 15 residues. Here the CDR3 reads CASSLEFSSLETQYF. The CDR3 DNA sequence: TGTGCCAGCAGCTTAGAATTTAGTTCTCTGGAGACCCAGTACTTC.

The V call is TRBV11-3, the J call TRBJ2-3, with a possible D match to TRBD2 (5 bases). Germline CDR1 SGHNT, CDR2 YENEEA. CDR3 length: 13 residues. The ends were cut back, 2 bases at V and 4 bases at J, with 7 bases in the middle. CDR3: CASSLRGSDTQYF. The DNA of the CDR3 is TGTGCCAGCAGCTTACGAGGGTCAGATACGCAGTATTTT. Complete variable domain (other parts from reference TRBV11-3 and TRBJ2-3): EAGVVQSPRYKIIEKKQPVAFWCNPISGHNTLYWYLQNLGQGPELLIRYENEEAVDDSQLPKDRFSAERLKGVDSTLKIQPAELGDSAVYLCASSLRGSDTQYFGPGTRLTVL.

This chain connects TRBV2 to TRBJ1-2, with no clear D. The CDR3 covers 15 residues. Deletions cut 4 bases from V and 1 base from J, with 13 bases between. In germline, CDR1 is SNHLY, CDR2 FYNNEI. In nucleotides, the CDR3 is TGTGCCAGCAGTGGGGCGGGGAACCTTAACTATGGCTACACCTTC. The encoded protein is CASSGAGNLNYGYTF. Supplemented by reference TRBV2 and TRBJ1-2, the full variable domain reads EPEVTQTPSHQVTQMGQEVILRCVPISNHLYFYWYRQILGQKVEFLVSFYNNEISEKSEIFDDQFSVERPDGSNFTLKIRSTKLEDSAMYFCASSGAGNLNYGYTFGSGTRLTVV.

This chain links TRBV18 with TRBJ2-7, with 10 bases lining up with TRBD1. CDR1 KGHSH and CDR2 LQKENI come from the germline V gene. The ends lost 5 bases at V and 2 bases at J; junction bases unmatched: 6. The CDR3 contains 15 residues. The CDR3, as DNA: TGTGCCAGCTCAGGTCGACAGGGGGCGACCTACGAGCAGTACTTC. Translating it yields CASSGRQGATYEQYF.

The CDR3 is CASSLGPRGNSYNEQFF. The CDR3 nucleotides read TGCGCCAGCAGCCTTGGGCCTCGGGGGAACTCCTACAATGAGCAGTTCTTC. This chain links TRBV5-1 with TRBJ2-1; D might be TRBD2 (6 bases). The germline V gene has CDR1 SGHRS and CDR2 YFSETQ. The CDR3 is 17 residues long. Trimming shortened V by 4 bases and J by 0 bases, and 17 bases separated the two germline ends.

The chain has TRBV6-5 and TRBJ2-2; maybe TRBD2 (6 bases). This CDR3 comprises 15 residues. Germline V gene data show CDR1 as MNHEY and CDR2 as SVGAGI. V lost 7 bases and J 0 bases, leaving 12 bases between the germline ends. CDR3 bases: TGTGCCAGCATCGGAGGGACGGCGAACACCGGGGAGCTGTTTTTT. Translated, it gives CASIGGTANTGELFF.

The genes are TRBV4-2 and TRBJ2-3, with D possibly matching TRBD1 (6 bases). CDR3 length: 18 amino acids. Between the trimmed V and J ends, which lost 0 bases and 2 bases, there was a span of 18 bases. Germline assignment: CDR1 LGHNA and CDR2 YNFKEQ. The CDR3 spells CASSQEGFVGATTDTQYF. The CDR3 bases are TGTGCCAGCAGCCAAGAGGGGTTTGTGGGGGCCACCACAGATACGCAGTATTTT.

J is TRBJ2-1 and V is TRBV29-1; TRBD2 is a possible D gene (6 bases). Germline-derived CDR1 and CDR2 are SQVTM and ANQGSEA. The CDR3 covers 12 residues. Here the CDR3 reads CSAVGGYNEQFF. In nucleotides, the CDR3 is TGCAGTGCCGTGGGGGGTTACAATGAGCAGTTCTTC.

This chain joins TRBV7-6 and TRBJ2-5; 8 bases agree with TRBD2. The CDR3 spans 16 residues. V shed 4 bases and J 4 bases; nucleotides not matched to a gene: 11. CDR1 and CDR2 (germline): SGHVS, FNYEAQ. CDR3 bases: TGTGCCAGCAGCTATCTAGCGGGCCCGGGGGGAGAGACCCAGTACTTC. Its protein product is CASSYLAGPGGETQYF.

The chain joins TRBV18 to TRBJ2-7; D possibly corresponds to TRBD1 (5 bases). Germline V gene sequence: CDR1 KGHSH, CDR2 LQKENI. The length of the CDR3 is 14 residues. Trimming removed 2 bases from V and 3 bases from J, with 11 bases in between. The CDR3 DNA reads as TGTGCCAGCTCACCATTCTTTGACAGCTACGAGCAGTACTTC. It yields the protein CASSPFFDSYEQYF. Using reference TRBV18 and TRBJ2-7 for the parts outside the CDR3, the full variable domain is NAGVMQNPRHLVRRRGQEARLRCSPMKGHSHVYWYRQLPEEGLKFMVYLQKENIIDESGMPKERFSAEFPKEGPSILRIQQVVRGDSAAYFCASSPFFDSYEQYFGPGTRLTVT.

This clone has just a few counts. V is TRBV11-3 and J is TRBJ1-2, with TRBD1 identical over 9 bases. Germline V gives CDR1 SGHNT, CDR2 YENEEA. The CDR3 spans 14 residues. V lost 5 bases, J lost 6 bases, and 7 bases stayed unmatched. The CDR3 nucleotides read TGTGCCAGCAGCCTAACCGGGACAGGGCATGGCTACACCTTC. Translating gives CASSLTGTGHGYTF. Based on the CDR3 plus reference TRBV11-3 and TRBJ1-2, the full variable domain is EAGVVQSPRYKIIEKKQPVAFWCNPISGHNTLYWYLQNLGQGPELLIRYENEEAVDDSQLPKDRFSAERLKGVDSTLKIQPAELGDSAVYLCASSLTGTGHGYTFGSGTRLTVV.

The V call is TRBV9, the J call TRBJ1-3; maybe TRBD1 (5 bases). The CDR3 is 15 residues long. CDR1 and CDR2 (germline): SGDLS, YYNGEE. Trimming removed 0 bases at V and 0 bases at J, with 7 bases between. The CDR3 loop reads CASSVGTGSGNTIYF. CDR3 DNA: TGTGCCAGCAGCGTAGGAACAGGCTCTGGAAACACCATATATTTT.

The V and J genes are TRBV9 and TRBJ2-7, with 8 nucleotides matching TRBD1. Trimming took 0 bases from V and 3 from J; bases not matched to a gene: 5. Germline CDR1 reads SGDLS; CDR2 reads YYNGEE. The CDR3 spans 15 residues. The DNA for the CDR3 is TGTGCCAGCAGCGTAGGGACAGGGTTATTCTACGAGCAGTACTTC. It specifies CASSVGTGLFYEQYF.

This chain joins TRBV11-2 and TRBJ2-6, with TRBD1 identical over 8 bases. V dropped 3 bases and J dropped 4; count of bases not matched to a gene: 14. The germline CDR1 and CDR2 sequences are SGHAT and FQNNGV. CDR3 length: 19 residues. CDR3 sequence reads: CASSFVPGQAAPGANVLTF. CDR3 in DNA: TGTGCCAGCAGCTTCGTCCCGGGACAGGCGGCACCGGGGGCCAACGTCCTGACTTTC.

The rearrangement joins TRBV14 to TRBJ2-1; D gene uncertain. CDR1 is SGHDN, CDR2 FVKESK, per germline. Trimming pared 4 bases from V and 3 bases from J, leaving 7 bases between. This CDR3 spans 13 amino acids. In DNA form, the CDR3 reads TGTGCCAGCAGCCTATTAGTCTACAATGAGCAGTTCTTC. This encodes CASSLLVYNEQFF.

The chain is built from TRBV5-5 and TRBJ1-1, with 8 bases fitting TRBD1. Looked up from germline, CDR1 is SGHKS and CDR2 is YYEKEE (reference sequence). Unmatched junction bases numbered 9, after V lost 4 bases and J lost 7 bases. This CDR3 has 14 amino acids. The CDR3 region has the DNA TGTGCCAGCAGCCCCGGACAGGGCTGGGGTGAAGCTTTCTTT. Residues: CASSPGQGWGEAFF.

In DNA form, the CDR3 reads TGTGCCAGCAGTGACTCGAGTCAAGGGACTAGCGGGCAGTACTTC. It translates to CASSDSSQGTSGQYF. V and J are TRBV6-4 and TRBJ2-7; the match to TRBD2 covers 11 bases. Unmatched junction bases numbered 7, after V lost 0 bases and J lost 9 bases. The CDR3 runs to 15 residues. Germline V gene lookup returns CDR1 MRHNA and CDR2 SNTAGT.

The chain is built from TRBV9 and TRBJ2-7; the match to TRBD1 covers 7 bases. Germline CDR1 reads SGDLS; CDR2 reads YYNGEE. V gave up 7 bases and J gave up 5 bases; unmatched junction bases: 9. The CDR3 loop spans 13 amino acids. CDR3 protein: CASARQGFNEQYF. DNA of the CDR3: TGTGCCAGCGCTCGACAGGGTTTTAACGAGCAGTACTTC.

This clone has only a few counts. This CDR3 is CSASDYRQGSTDTQYF. Here the CDR3 DNA reads TGCAGTGCTAGTGACTACCGACAGGGGAGCACAGATACGCAGTATTTT. The V call is TRBV20-1, the J call TRBJ2-3, with 8 bases matching TRBD1. The CDR3 has 16 residues. J was trimmed by 0 bases and V by 3 bases; bases with no gene match: 8. Germline CDR1 and CDR2: DFQATT and SNEGSKA (reference sequence).

This chain links TRBV6-5 with TRBJ2-3; 8 bases line up with TRBD1. Germline values: CDR1 MNHEY, CDR2 SVGAGI. V shed 6 bases and J 2 bases; nucleotides not matched to a gene: 4. The CDR3 length is 14 residues. The CDR3 DNA reads TGTGCCAGCAGGACGACAGGGGCCACAGATACGCAGTATTTT. Protein product: CASRTTGATDTQYF.

V and J are TRBV5-5 and TRBJ2-5; TRBD1 aligns across 10 bases. Germline lookup yields CDR1 SGHKS and CDR2 YYEKEE (reference sequence). CDR3 length: 15 residues. V was pared by 4 bases and J by 5 bases, with 8 bases of the junction left unmatched. The CDR3 region is CASSLGQGSGETQYF. CDR3 DNA sequence: TGTGCCAGCAGCCTGGGACAGGGGAGCGGGGAGACCCAGTACTTC.

The chain recombines TRBV5-6 with TRBJ1-2; 8 bases line up with TRBD1. With V trimmed by 5 bases and J by 8 bases, 14 bases remained unmatched. The CDR3 totals 15 residues. Germline values: CDR1 SGHDT, CDR2 YYEEEE. Written as DNA, the CDR3 is TGTGCCAGCAGTTTCGGACAGGGTGAGGGGAAGGGCTACACCTTC. It translates to CASSFGQGEGKGYTF.

J is TRBJ1-2 and V is TRBV6-2 or TRBV6-3; TRBD1 aligns across 8 bases. Germline CDR1 MNHEY, CDR2 SVGEGT. The J segment lost 4 bases and the V segment lost 6 bases, leaving 10 bases of the junction unmatched. The CDR3 spans 15 residues. The CDR3 DNA follows: TGTGCCAGCAGCCCGGAGACAGGGGCATCCTATGGCTACACCTTC. Translating gives CASSPETGASYGYTF.